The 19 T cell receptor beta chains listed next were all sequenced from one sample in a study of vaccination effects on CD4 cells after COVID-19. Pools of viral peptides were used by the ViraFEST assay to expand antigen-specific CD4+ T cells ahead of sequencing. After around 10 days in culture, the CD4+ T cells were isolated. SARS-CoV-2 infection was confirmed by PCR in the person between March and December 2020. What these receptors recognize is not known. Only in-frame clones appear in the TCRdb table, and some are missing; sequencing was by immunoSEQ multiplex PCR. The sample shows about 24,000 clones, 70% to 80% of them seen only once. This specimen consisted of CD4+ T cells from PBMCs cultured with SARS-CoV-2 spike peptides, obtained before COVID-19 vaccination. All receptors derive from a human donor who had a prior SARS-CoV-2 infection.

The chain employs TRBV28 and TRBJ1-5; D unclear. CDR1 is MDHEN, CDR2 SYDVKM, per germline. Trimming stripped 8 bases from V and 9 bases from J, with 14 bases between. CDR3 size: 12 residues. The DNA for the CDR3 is TGTGCCAGCTCTCTTCGGGTTCCGCCCCAGCATTTT. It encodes CASSLRVPPQHF. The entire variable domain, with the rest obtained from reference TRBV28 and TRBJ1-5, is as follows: DVKVTQSSRYLVKRTGEKVFLECVQDMDHENMFWYRQDPGLGLRLIYFSYDVKMKEKGDIPEGYSVSREKKERFSLILESASTNQTSMYLCASSLRVPPQHFGDGTRLSIL.

The CDR3 bases are TGTGCCAGCCGGCAGGCTGGGGGCGTCGACGAGCAGTACTTC. Translating gives CASRQAGGVDEQYF. V is TRBV11-3 and J is TRBJ2-7; D is perhaps TRBD1 (6 bases). This CDR3 contains 14 residues. V lost 8 bases and J lost 5, with 19 bases in between. Germline CDR1 reads SGHNT; CDR2 reads YENEEA.

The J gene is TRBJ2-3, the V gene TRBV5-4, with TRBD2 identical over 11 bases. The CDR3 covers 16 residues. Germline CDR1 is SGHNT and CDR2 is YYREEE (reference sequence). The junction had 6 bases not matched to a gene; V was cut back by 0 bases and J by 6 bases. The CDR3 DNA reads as TGTGCCAGCAGCTTGGGGGCTAGCGGGAGGATGGATACGCAGTATTTT. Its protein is CASSLGASGRMDTQYF.

In DNA form, the CDR3 reads TGTGCCAGCTCACCAAATACAGGAGATGACTACACCTTC. Translation: CASSPNTGDDYTF. The J gene is TRBJ1-2, the V gene TRBV18, with D perhaps TRBD1 (5 bases). The CDR3 has 13 residues. Germline lookup yields CDR1 KGHSH and CDR2 LQKENI. V lost 2 bases and J lost 10, with 14 bases in between.

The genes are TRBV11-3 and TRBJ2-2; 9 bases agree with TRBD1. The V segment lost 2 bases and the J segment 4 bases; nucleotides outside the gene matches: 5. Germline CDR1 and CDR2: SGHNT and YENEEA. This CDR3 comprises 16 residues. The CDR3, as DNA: TGTGCCAGCAGCTTATCAAACAGGGGGCCCACCGGGGAGCTGTTTTTT. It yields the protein CASSLSNRGPTGELFF.

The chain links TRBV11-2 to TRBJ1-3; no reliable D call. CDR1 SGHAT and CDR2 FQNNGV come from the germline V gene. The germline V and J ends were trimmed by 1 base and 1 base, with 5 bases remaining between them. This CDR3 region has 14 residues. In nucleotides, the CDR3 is TGTGCCAGCAGCTTAGCTGGGTCTGGAAACACCATATATTTT. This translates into CASSLAGSGNTIYF. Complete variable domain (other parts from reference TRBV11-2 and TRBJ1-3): EAGVAQSPRYKIIEKRQSVAFWCNPISGHATLYWYQQILGQGPKLLIQFQNNGVVDDSQLPKDRFSAERLKGVDSTLKIQPAKLEDSAVYLCASSLAGSGNTIYFGEGSWLTVV.

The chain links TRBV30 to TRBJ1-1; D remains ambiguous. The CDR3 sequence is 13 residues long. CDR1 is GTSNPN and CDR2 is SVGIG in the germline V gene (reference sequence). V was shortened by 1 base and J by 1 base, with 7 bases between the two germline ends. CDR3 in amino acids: CAWSGTGNTEAFF. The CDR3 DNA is TGTGCCTGGAGTGGGACGGGGAACACTGAAGCTTTCTTT.

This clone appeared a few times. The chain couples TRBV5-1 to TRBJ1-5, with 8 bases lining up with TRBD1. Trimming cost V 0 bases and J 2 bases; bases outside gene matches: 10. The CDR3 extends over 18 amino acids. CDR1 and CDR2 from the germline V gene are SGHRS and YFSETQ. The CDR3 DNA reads TGCGCCAGCAGCTTGGGTGGACAGGGTATCTTCCGCAATCAGCCCCAGCATTTT. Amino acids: CASSLGGQGIFRNQPQHF. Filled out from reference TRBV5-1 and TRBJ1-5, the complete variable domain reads KAGVTQTPRYLIKTRGQQVTLSCSPISGHRSVSWYQQTPGQGLQFLFEYFSETQRNKGNFPGRFSGRQFSNSRSEMNVSTLELGDSALYLCASSLGGQGIFRNQPQHFGDGTRLSIL.

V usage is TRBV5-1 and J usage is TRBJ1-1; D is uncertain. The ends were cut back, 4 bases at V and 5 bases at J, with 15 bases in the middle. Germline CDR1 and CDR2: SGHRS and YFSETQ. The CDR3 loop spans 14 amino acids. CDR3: CASSPTRMSTEAFF. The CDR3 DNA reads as TGCGCCAGCAGCCCAACTAGAATGTCGACTGAAGCTTTCTTT.

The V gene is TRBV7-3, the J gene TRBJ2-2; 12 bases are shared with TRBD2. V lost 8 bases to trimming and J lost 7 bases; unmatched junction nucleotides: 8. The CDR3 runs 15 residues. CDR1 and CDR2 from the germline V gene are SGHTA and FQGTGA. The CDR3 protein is CASQQTSGSGGELFF. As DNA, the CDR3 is TGTGCCAGCCAGCAGACTAGCGGGAGTGGCGGGGAGCTGTTTTTT.

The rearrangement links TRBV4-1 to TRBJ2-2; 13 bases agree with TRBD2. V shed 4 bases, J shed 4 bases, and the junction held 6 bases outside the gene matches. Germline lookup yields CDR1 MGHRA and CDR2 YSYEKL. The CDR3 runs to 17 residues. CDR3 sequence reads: CASSPLGTSGVTGELFF. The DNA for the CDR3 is TGCGCCAGCAGCCCCCTGGGGACTAGCGGGGTCACCGGGGAGCTGTTTTTT.

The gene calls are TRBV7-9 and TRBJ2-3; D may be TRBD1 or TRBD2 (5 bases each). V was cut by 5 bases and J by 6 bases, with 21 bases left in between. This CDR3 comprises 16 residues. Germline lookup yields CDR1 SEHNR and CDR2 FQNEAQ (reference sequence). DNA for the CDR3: TGTGCCAGCAGCCCGAGACCGGGACGGCACGGGGATACGCAGTATTTT. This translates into CASSPRPGRHGDTQYF.

CDR3 coding DNA: TGTGCCAGCAGTAGGGACAGGTGGAGGGAGACCCAGTACTTC. This translates into CASSRDRWRETQYF. V gene TRBV6-5 combines with J gene TRBJ2-5; 8 bases match TRBD1. CDR1 MNHEY and CDR2 SVGAGI come from the germline V gene. The V and J ends lost 5 bases and 5 bases, in that order; junction bases with no gene match: 7. The CDR3 totals 14 residues.

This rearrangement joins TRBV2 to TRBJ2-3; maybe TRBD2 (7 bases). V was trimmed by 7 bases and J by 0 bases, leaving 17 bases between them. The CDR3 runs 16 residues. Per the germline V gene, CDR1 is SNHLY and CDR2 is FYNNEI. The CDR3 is CASTRGGDFSTDTQYF. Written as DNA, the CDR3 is TGTGCCAGCACCAGAGGGGGGGACTTTAGCACAGATACGCAGTATTTT.

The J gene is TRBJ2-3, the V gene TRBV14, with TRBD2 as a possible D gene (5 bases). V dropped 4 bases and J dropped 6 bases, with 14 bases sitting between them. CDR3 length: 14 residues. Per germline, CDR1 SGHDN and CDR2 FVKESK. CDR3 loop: CASSPSFPGDTQYF. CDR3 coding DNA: TGTGCCAGCAGCCCATCCTTCCCGGGGGATACGCAGTATTTT.

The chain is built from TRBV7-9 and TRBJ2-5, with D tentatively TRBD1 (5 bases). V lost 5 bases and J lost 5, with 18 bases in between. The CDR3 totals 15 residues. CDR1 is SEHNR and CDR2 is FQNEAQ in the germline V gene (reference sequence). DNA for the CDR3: TGTGCCAGCAGCCCTAGGGGTGGGGAAACGGAGACCCAGTACTTC. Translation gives CASSPRGGETETQYF.

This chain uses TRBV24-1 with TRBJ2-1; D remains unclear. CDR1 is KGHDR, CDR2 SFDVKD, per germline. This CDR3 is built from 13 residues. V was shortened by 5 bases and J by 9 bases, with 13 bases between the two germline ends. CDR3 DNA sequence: TGTGCCACCAGTGTTCGCTGGAGCGCTGAGCAGTTCTTC. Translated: CATSVRWSAEQFF.

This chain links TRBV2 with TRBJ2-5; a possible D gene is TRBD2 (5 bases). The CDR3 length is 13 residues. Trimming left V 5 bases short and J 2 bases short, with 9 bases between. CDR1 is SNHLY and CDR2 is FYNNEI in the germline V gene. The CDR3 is CASSRERQETQYF. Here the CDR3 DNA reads TGTGCCAGCAGTAGGGAGCGACAAGAGACCCAGTACTTC.

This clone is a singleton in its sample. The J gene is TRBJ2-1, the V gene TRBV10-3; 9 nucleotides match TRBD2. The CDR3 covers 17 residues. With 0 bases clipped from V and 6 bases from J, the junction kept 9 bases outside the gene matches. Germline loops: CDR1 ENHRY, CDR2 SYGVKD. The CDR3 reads CAISESKASGVGNEQFF. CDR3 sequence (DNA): TGTGCCATCAGTGAGTCGAAGGCTAGCGGGGTGGGCAATGAGCAGTTCTTC.